This T cell receptor (beta chain) was sequenced in a study of T cell clonotyping in hematopoietic cell transplantation. Trimming shortened V by 6 bases and J by 2 bases, and 14 bases separated the two germline ends. The CDR3 consists of 14 residues. Produced via immunoSEQ multiplex PCR; TCRdb's table is partial and in-frame only. The table includes 13,000 or so clones, 80% to 95% detected once. The chain links TRBV6-7 to TRBJ2-7; unclear D gene. TRBV6-7 is treated as an ORF (open reading frame) with a function not yet certain. The material sequenced was peripheral blood mononuclear cells. The TCR comes from a man aged 30-40 years in good health. Some clones in this sample may be carry-over from other donors' samples. For the CDR3, the DNA is TGTGCCAGCAGCCCGTGGGCCCTCCCCTACGAGCAGTACTTC. Amino acid sequence: CASSPWALPYEQYF.